The T cell receptor beta chain under discussion was sequenced for a study of T cell clones after liver transplantation. Measured with immunoSEQ multiplex PCR; TCRdb has only the in-frame clones, and not every one. The sample has tens of thousands of clones, under 90% seen once. Germline values: CDR1 SNHLY, CDR2 FYNNEI. The CDR3 length is 13 residues. Between the trimmed V and J ends, which lost 5 bases and 4 bases, there was a span of 9 bases. This TCR derives from a human patient who received a liver transplant. The graft donor may be the source of some T cells. The rearrangement joins TRBV2 to TRBJ1-5, with D hard to call. The source was CD4+ T cells from blood, collected 48 months after liver transplant. CDR3 region: CASSIKENQPQHF. The CDR3 region has the DNA TGTGCCAGCAGTATTAAGGAGAATCAGCCCCAGCATTTT.